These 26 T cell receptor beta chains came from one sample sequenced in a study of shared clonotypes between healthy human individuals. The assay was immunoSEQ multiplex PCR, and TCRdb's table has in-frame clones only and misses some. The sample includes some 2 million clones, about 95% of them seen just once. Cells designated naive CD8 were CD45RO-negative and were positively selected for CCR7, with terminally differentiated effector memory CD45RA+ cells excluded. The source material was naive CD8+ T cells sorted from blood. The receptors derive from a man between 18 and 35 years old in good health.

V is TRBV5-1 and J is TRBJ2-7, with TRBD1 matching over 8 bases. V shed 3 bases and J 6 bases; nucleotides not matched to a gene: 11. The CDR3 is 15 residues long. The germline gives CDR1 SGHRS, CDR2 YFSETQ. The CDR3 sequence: CASSSQTGDYREQYF. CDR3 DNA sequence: TGCGCCAGCAGCTCTCAGACAGGGGATTACCGCGAGCAGTACTTC.

DNA for the CDR3: TGTGCCAGCAGTTTTCGGGGGACCAAAAACATTCAGTACTTC. The encoded protein is CASSFRGTKNIQYF. V and J are TRBV28 and TRBJ2-4; a possible D gene is TRBD2 (6 bases). The CDR3 consists of 14 residues. Between the trimmed V and J ends, which lost 3 bases and 2 bases, there was a span of 8 bases. Germline CDR1 is MDHEN and CDR2 is SYDVKM.

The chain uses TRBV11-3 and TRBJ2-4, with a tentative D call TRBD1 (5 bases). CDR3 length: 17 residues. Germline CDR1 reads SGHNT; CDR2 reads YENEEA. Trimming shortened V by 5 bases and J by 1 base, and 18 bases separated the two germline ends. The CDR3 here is CASSDRGWVSAKNIQYF. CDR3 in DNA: TGTGCCAGCAGCGATAGGGGTTGGGTGTCGGCCAAAAACATTCAGTACTTC.

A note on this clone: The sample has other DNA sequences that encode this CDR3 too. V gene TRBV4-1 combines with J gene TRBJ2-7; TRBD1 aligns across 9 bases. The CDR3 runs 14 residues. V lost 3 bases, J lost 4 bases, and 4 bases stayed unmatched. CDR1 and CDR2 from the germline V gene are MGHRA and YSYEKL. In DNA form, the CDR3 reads TGCGCCAGCAGCCAGCGGACAGGGGATTACGAGCAGTACTTC. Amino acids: CASSQRTGDYEQYF.

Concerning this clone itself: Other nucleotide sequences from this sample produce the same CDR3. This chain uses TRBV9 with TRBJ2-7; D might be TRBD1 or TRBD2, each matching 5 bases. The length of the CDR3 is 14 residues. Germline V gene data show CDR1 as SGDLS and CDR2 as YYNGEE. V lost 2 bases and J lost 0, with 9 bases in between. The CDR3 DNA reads TGTGCCAGCAGCGTGGGACCGGACTCCTACGAGCAGTACTTC. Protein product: CASSVGPDSYEQYF.

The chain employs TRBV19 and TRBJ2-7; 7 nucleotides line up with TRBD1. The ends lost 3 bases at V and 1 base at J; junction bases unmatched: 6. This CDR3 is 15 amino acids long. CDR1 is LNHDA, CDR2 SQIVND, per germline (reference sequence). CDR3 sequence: CASSISDRTSYEQYF. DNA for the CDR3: TGTGCCAGTAGTATCTCGGACAGGACTTCCTACGAGCAGTACTTC.

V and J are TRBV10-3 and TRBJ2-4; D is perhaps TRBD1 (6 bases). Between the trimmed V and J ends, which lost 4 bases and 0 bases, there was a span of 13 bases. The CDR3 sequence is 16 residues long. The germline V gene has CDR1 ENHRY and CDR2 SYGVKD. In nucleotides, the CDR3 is TGTGCCATCAGTGGATCAGGGGATCTAGCCAAAAACATTCAGTACTTC. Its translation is CAISGSGDLAKNIQYF.

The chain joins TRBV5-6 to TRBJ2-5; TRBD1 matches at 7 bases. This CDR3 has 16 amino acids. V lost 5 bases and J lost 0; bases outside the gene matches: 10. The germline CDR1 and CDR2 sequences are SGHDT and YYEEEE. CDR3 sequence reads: CASRPRHTGDQETQYF. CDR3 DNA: TGTGCCAGCAGGCCTCGCCACACAGGGGACCAAGAGACCCAGTACTTC.

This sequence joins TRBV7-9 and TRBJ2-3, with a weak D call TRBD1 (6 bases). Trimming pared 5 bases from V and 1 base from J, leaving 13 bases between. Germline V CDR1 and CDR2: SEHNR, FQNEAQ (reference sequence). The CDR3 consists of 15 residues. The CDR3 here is CASSNGQSRTDTQYF. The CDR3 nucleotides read TGTGCCAGCAGCAACGGACAGAGTCGCACAGATACGCAGTATTTT. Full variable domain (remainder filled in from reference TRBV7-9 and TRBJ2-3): DTGVSQNPRHKITKRGQNVTFRCDPISEHNRLYWYRQTLGQGPEFLTYFQNEAQLEKSRLLSDRFSAERPKGSFSTLEIQRTEQGDSAMYLCASSNGQSRTDTQYFGPGTRLTVL.

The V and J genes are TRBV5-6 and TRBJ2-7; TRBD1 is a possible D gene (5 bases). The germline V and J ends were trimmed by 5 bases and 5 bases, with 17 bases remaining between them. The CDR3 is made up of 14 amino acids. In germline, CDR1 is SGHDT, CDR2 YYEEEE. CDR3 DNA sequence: TGTGCCAGCAGTCCTATCCAGGGATCCCACGAGCAGTACTTC. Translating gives CASSPIQGSHEQYF.

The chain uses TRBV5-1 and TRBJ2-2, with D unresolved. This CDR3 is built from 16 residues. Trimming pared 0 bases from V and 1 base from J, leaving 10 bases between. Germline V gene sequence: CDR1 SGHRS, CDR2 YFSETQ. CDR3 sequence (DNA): TGCGCCAGCAGCTTGGCTCTTTGGGGGAACACCGGGGAGCTGTTTTTT. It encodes CASSLALWGNTGELFF.

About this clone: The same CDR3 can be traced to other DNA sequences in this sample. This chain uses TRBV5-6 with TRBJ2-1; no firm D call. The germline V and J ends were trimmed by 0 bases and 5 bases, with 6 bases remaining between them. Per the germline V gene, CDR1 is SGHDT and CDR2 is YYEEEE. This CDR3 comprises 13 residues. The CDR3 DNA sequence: TGTGCCAGCAGCTTGGTGGCAGACAATGAGCAGTTCTTC. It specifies CASSLVADNEQFF.

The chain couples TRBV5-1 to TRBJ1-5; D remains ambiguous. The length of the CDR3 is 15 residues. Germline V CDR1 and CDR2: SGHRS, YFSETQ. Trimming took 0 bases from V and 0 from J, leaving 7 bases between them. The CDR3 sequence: CASSLGQNSNQPQHF. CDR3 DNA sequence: TGCGCCAGCAGCTTGGGGCAGAATAGCAATCAGCCCCAGCATTTT.

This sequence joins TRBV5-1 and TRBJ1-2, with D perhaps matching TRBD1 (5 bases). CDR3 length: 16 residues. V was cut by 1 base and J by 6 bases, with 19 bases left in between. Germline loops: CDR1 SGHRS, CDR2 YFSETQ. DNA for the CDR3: TGCGCCAGCAGCTTGAGGGGAAGGGACGGTATAAATGGCTACACCTTC. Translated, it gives CASSLRGRDGINGYTF.

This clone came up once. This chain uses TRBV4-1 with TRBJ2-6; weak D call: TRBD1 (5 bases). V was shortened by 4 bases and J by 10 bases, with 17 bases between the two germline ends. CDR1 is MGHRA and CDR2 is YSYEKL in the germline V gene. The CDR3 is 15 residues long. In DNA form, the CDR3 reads TGCGCCAGCAGCCCTAGGGGTAAGGAGATGAACGTCCTGACTTTC. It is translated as CASSPRGKEMNVLTF.

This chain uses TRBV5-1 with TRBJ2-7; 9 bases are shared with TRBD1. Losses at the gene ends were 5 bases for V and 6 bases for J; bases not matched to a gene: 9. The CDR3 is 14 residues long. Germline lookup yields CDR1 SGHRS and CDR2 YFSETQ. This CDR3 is CASRAGTGRFEQYF. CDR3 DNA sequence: TGCGCCAGCAGGGCCGGGACAGGGAGGTTCGAGCAGTACTTC.

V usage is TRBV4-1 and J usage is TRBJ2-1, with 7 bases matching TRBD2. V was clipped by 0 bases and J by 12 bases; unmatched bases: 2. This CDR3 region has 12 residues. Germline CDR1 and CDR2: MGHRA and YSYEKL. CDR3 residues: CASSQEGLWQFF. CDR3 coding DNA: TGCGCCAGCAGCCAAGAGGGACTATGGCAGTTCTTC.

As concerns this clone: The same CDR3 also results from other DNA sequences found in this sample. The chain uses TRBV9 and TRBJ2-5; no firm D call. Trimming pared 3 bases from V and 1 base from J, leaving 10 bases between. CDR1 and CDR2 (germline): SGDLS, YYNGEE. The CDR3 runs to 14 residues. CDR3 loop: CASSASGSQETQYF. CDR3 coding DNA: TGTGCCAGCAGCGCTTCGGGCAGCCAAGAGACCCAGTACTTC.

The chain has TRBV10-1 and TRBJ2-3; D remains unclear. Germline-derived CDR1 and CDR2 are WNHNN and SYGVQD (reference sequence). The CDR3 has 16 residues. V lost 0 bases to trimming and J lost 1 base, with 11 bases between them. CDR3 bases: TGCGCCAGCAGTGAGTCGGTGGCATACGGCACAGATACGCAGTATTTT. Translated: CASSESVAYGTDTQYF.

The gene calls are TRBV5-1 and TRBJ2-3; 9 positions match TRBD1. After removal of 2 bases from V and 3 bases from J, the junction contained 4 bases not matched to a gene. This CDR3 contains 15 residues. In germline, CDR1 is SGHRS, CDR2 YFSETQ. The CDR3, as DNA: TGCGCCAGCAGCTTCTGGACAGGGGCGACAGATACGCAGTATTTT. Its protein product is CASSFWTGATDTQYF.

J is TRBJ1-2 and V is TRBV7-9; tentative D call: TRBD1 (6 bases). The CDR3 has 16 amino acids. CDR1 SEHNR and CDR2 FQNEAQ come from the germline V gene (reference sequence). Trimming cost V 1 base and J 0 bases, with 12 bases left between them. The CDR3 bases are TGTGCCAGCAGCTTAGGGGTGGACAGAGCTAACTATGGCTACACCTTC. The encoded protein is CASSLGVDRANYGYTF.

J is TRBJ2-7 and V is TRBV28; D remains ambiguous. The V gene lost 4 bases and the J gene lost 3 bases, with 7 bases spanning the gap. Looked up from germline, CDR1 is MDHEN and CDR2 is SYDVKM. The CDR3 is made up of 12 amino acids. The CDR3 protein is CASSSTLYEQYF. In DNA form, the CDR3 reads TGTGCCAGCAGTTCTACCCTCTACGAGCAGTACTTC.

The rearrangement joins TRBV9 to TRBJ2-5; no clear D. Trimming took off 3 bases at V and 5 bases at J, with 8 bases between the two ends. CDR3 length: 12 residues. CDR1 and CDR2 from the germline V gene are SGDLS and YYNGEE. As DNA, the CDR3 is TGTGCCAGCAGCGAGCCGGCGGAGACCCAGTACTTC. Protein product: CASSEPAETQYF. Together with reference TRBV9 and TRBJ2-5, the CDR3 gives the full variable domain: DSGVTQTPKHLITATGQRVTLRCSPRSGDLSVYWYQQSLDQGLQFLIQYYNGEERAKGNILERFSAQQFPDLHSELNLSSLELGDSALYFCASSEPAETQYFGPGTRLLVL.

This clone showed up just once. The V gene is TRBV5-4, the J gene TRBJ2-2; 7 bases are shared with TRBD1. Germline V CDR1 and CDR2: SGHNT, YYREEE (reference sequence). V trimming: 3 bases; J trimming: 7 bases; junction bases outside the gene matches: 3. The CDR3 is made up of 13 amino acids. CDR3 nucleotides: TGTGCCAGCAGCTGGGGACAGCTCGGGGAGCTGTTTTTT. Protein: CASSWGQLGELFF.

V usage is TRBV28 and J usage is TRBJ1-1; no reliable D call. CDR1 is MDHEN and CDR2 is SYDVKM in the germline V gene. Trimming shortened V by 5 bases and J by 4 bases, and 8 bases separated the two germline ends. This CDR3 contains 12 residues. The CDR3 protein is CASSAASTEAFF. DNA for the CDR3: TGTGCCAGCAGTGCGGCCAGCACTGAAGCTTTCTTT.

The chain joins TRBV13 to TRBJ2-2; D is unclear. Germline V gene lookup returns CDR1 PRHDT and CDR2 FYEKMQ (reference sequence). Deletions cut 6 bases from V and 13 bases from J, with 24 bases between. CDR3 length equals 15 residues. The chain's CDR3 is CASSLSLSVTEALFF. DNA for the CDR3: TGTGCCAGCAGTCTAAGCTTATCCGTGACCGAGGCGCTGTTTTTT.